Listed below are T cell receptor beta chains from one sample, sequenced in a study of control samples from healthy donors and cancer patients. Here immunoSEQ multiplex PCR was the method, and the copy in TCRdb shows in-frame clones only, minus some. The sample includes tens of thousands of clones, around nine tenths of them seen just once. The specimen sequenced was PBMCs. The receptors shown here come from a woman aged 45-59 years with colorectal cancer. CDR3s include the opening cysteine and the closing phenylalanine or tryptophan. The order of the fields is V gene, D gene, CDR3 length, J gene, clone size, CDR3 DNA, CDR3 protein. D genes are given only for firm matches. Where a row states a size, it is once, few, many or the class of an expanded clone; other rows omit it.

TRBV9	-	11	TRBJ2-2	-	TGTGCCAGCAGCGGTCGGGGGGAGCTGTTTTTT	CASSGRGELFF
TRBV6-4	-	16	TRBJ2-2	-	TGTGCCAGCCAACGAAACCGGGACGGGAACACCGGGGAGCTGTTTTTT	CASQRNRDGNTGELFF
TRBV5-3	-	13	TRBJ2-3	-	TGTGCCAGAACTGAAGGGGAAACAGATACGCAGTATTTT	CARTEGETDTQYF
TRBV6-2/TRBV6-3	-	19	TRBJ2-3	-	TGTGCCAGCAGTTTCGGTGAAATAGTTCCCTTTCCTAGCACAGATACGCAGTATTTT	CASSFGEIVPFPSTDTQYF
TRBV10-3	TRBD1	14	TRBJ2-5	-	TGTGCCATCTCCAGAGGACAGGGGCAAGAGACCCAGTACTTC	CAISRGQGQETQYF
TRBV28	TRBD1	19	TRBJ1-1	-	TGTGCCAGCAGTTTTGCCCGGGACAGGGGAGGCCAAGGGAACACTGAAGCTTTCTTT	CASSFARDRGGQGNTEAFF
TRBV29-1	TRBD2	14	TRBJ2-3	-	TGCAGCGTTGGTACGGGGGGGCCGGGAGATACGCAGTATTTT	CSVGTGGPGDTQYF
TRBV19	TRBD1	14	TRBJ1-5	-	TGTGCCAGTAGTACGGGACAGCGCAATCAGCCCCAGCATTTT	CASSTGQRNQPQHF
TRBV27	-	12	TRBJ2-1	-	TGTGCCAGCAGTCGGACTATAAATGAGCAGTTCTTC	CASSRTINEQFF
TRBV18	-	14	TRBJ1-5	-	TGTGCCAGCTCAACCGCGGGAATGGGTCAGCCCCAGCATTTT	CASSTAGMGQPQHF
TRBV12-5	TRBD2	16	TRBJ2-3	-	TGTGCTAGTGGTTTGAGGCTAGCGGGGGCCGCAGATACGCAGTATTTT	CASGLRLAGAADTQYF
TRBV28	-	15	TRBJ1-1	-	TGTGCCAGCAGTTCGAACCCGACTGGGGACACTGAAGCTTTCTTT	CASSSNPTGDTEAFF
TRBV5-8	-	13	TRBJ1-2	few	TGTGCCAGCAGCTTGGAGGGGCGGTATGGCTACACCTTC	CASSLEGRYGYTF
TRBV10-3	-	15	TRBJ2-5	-	TGTGCCACGGCCCGCGGAGGAGAAGGCCAAGAGACCCAGTACTTC	CATARGGEGQETQYF
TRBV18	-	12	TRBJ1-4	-	TGTGCCAGCTCACCATCGAATGAAAAACTGTTTTTT	CASSPSNEKLFF
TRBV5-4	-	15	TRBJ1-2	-	TGTGCCAGCAGCACTGGGGGGTTCCCCCTAGGTGGCTACACCTTC	CASSTGGFPLGGYTF
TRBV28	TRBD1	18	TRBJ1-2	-	TGTGCCAGCAGTTTGTGGGAAACAGGGGGTGCCCTAAGCCGAGGCTACACCTTC	CASSLWETGGALSRGYTF
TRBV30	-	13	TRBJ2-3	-	TGTGCCCAAACGTGGGGGGCCGCAGATACGCAGTATTTT	CAQTWGAADTQYF
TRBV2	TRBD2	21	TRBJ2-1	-	TGTGCCAGCAAGGGCGGGCTCTCGGGACTAGCGGGGAAAAGCGCCTACAATGAGCAGTTCTTC	CASKGGLSGLAGKSAYNEQFF
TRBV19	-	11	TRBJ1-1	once	TGTGCCAGTATCTTTCCGGGGGGAGCTTTCTTT	CASIFPGGAFF
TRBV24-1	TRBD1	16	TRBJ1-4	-	TGTGCCACCAGTCATTCCCGTGCAGGGGGCAGAGAAAAACTGTTTTTT	CATSHSRAGGREKLFF
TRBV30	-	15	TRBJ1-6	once	TGTGCCTGGAGTCCTCCCAGCAGCTATAATTCACCCCTCCACTTT	CAWSPPSSYNSPLHF